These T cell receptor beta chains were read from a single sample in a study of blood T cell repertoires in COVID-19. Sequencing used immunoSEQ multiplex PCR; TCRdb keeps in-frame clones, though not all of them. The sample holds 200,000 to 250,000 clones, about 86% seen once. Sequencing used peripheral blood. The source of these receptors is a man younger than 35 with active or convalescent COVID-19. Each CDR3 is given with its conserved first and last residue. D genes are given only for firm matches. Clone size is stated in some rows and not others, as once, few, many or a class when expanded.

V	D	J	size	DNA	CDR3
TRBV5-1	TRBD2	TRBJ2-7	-	TGCGCCAGCAGCCCGGGAGGTGTCGGTAACTACGAGCAGTACTTC	CASSPGGVGNYEQYF
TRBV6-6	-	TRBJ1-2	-	TGTGCCAGCAGTTACGGACAGCTCTATGGCTACACCTTC	CASSYGQLYGYTF
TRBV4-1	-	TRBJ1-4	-	TGCGCCAGCAGCCAAGATTTAAGGGGTGCAACTAATGAAAAACTGTTTTTT	CASSQDLRGATNEKLFF
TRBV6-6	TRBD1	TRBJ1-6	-	TGTGCCAGCAGTTTCAACCCGGGACAGGCCAATTCACCCCTCCACTTT	CASSFNPGQANSPLHF
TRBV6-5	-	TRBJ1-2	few	TGTGCCAGCAGGGAGAGCAGGGGTTGGGATGGCTACACCTTC	CASRESRGWDGYTF
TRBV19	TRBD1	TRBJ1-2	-	TGTGCCAGTTGCATCGCAGGGGGCTTCTATGGCTACACCTTC	CASCIAGGFYGYTF
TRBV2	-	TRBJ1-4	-	TGTGCCAGCAACAGACAGGCAACTAATGAAAAACTGTTTTTT	CASNRQATNEKLFF
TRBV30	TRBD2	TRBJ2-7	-	TGTGCCTGGAGTGTTGCTAGCGGGAAAGCCGAGCAGTACTTC	CAWSVASGKAEQYF
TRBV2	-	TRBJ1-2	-	TGTGCCAGCAGCGTACAGGCCCGTGGCTATGGCTACACCTTC	CASSVQARGYGYTF
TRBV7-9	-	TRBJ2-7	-	TGTGCCAGCAGCTTTCAGAACTACGAGCAGTACTTC	CASSFQNYEQYF
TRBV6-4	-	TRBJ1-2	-	TGTGCCAGCAGTGACGCAGGGGCGGGTGGCTACACCTTC	CASSDAGAGGYTF
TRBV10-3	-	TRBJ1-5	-	TGTGCCATGTCCGACGGGAGCAATCAGCCCCAGCATTTT	CAMSDGSNQPQHF
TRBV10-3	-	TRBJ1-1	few	TGTGCCATCAGCGACGACAGGTCCGACACTGAAGCTTTCTTT	CAISDDRSDTEAFF
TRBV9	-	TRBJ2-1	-	TGTGCCAGCAGGGGCGAGCTTGATAATGAGCAGTTCTTC	CASRGELDNEQFF
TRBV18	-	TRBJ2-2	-	TGTGCCAGCTCACCAGTTGCGGGGGCGAAGGCCGGGGAGCTGTTTTTT	CASSPVAGAKAGELFF
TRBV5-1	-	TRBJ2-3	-	TGCGCCAGCAGCTTGGGCCGGACAGCGACCACAGATACGCAGTATTTT	CASSLGRTATTDTQYF
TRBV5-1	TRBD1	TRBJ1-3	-	TGCGCCAGCAGCCCGGGGACAGCCTCTGGAAACACCATATATTTT	CASSPGTASGNTIYF
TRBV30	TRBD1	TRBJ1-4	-	TGTGCCTGGAGTGTAGGACAGGGAATAACTAATGAAAAACTGTTTTTT	CAWSVGQGITNEKLFF
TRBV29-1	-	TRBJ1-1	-	TGCAGCGTTGGCGGCCAGGGCAACACTGAAGCTTTCTTT	CSVGGQGNTEAFF
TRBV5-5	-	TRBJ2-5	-	TGTGCCAGCAGTCGCGAATACCAAGAGACCCAGTACTTC	CASSREYQETQYF
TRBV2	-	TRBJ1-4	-	TGTGCCAGCAGTTCTTCCCGGGGTCGGGAAAAACTGTTTTTT	CASSSSRGREKLFF
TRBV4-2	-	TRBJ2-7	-	TGTGCCAGCAGCCAAAATTTCGGACTTAACTACGAGCAGTACTTC	CASSQNFGLNYEQYF
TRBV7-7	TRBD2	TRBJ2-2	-	TGTGCCAGCAGCCGTCTAGCGGGATCTAACACCGGGGAGCTGTTTTTT	CASSRLAGSNTGELFF
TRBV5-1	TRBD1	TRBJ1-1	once	TGCGCCAGCAGACAGGGGGCCGGAACTGAAGCTTTCTTT	CASRQGAGTEAFF
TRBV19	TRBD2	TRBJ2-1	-	TGTGCCAGTAGTGTCGGGACTAGCGGGGTGGGCAATGAGCAGTTCTTC	CASSVGTSGVGNEQFF
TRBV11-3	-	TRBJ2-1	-	TGTGCCAGCAGCCACTCCTACAATGAGCAGTTCTTC	CASSHSYNEQFF
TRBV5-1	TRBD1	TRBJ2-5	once	TGCGCCAGCAGCTTATCAGGGGGACGAGGGGAGACCCAGTACTTC	CASSLSGGRGETQYF
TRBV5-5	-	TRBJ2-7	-	TGTGCCAGCAGCTGGGCAGGGGGGACATACTCCTACGAGCAGTACTTC	CASSWAGGTYSYEQYF
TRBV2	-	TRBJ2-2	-	TGTGCCAGCAGTGGAGGCTACACCGGGGAGCTGTTTTTT	CASSGGYTGELFF
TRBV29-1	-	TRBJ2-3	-	TGCAGCGTTGAGATAGAGGAGTTAGACACAGATACGCAGTATTTT	CSVEIEELDTDTQYF
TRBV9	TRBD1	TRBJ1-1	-	TGTGCCAGCAGCGCGGACAGGGATACTGAAGCTTTCTTT	CASSADRDTEAFF
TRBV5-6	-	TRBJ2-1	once	TGTGCCAGCAGCTTGGGACAGGCCTACAATGAGCAGTTCTTC	CASSLGQAYNEQFF
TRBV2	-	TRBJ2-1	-	TGTGCCACTCATAGCGAGATCTCCTACAATGAGCAGTTCTTC	CATHSEISYNEQFF
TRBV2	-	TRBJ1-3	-	TGTGCCAGCAGTGGTCGGGGTAGTCGAAACACCATATATTTT	CASSGRGSRNTIYF
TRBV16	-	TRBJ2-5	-	TGTGCCAGCAGCCAAGGCCCCAGGGAAGAGACCCAGTACTTC	CASSQGPREETQYF
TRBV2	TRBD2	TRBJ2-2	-	TGTGCCAGCAGTCCTTATAGCGGGAGCGGGGAGCTGTTTTTT	CASSPYSGSGELFF
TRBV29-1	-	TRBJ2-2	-	TGCAGCGTTGAAGATTCCGGACTTAACACCGGGGAGCTGTTTTTT	CSVEDSGLNTGELFF
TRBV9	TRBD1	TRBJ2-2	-	TGTGCCAGCAGCGAAAACAGGGGATTAAGAACCGGGGAGCTGTTTTTT	CASSENRGLRTGELFF
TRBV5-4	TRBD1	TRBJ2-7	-	TGTGCCAGCAGCTTGCCGGGACAGGGTAAGGTCGAGCAGTACTTC	CASSLPGQGKVEQYF
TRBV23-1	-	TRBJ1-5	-	TGCGCCAGCAGTCAATGGAGAGGTAATCAGCCCCAGCATTTT	CASSQWRGNQPQHF
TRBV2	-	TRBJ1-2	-	TGTGCCAGCAGTGATGACAATAACTATGGCTACACCTTC	CASSDDNNYGYTF
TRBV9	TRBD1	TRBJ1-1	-	TGTGCCAGCAGCGTCGGAAGGGGGCGGAACACTGAAGCTTTCTTT	CASSVGRGRNTEAFF
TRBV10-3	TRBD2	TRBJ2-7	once	TGTGCCATCAGTCCGGGACTAGCGGGTCAAAGGGAGTACTTC	CAISPGLAGQREYF
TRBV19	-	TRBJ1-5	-	TGTGCCAGTGTCGGCGGGGGAATGAGACAGCCCCAGCATTTT	CASVGGGMRQPQHF
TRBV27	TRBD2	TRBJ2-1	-	TGTGCCAGCAGTTTATCGGTCTTACGGGACCCCCTTAGCGGGGCATTAGTCAATGAGCAGTTCTTC	CASSLSVLRDPLSGALVNEQFF
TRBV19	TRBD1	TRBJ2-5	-	TGTGCCAGTAGTATGGGCCTCCTACAGGGGACCGAGACCCAGTACTTC	CASSMGLLQGTETQYF
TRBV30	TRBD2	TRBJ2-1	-	TGTGCCTGGAGTGTTACATTAGCGGGCAACAATGAGCAGTTCTTC	CAWSVTLAGNNEQFF
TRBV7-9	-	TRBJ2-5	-	TGTGCCAGCAGCTCCTTCGCAGTGGGGAGGGAGACCCAGTACTTC	CASSSFAVGRETQYF
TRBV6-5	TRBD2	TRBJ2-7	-	TGTGCCAGCAGTCGGACTAGCGGGACCTACGAGCAGTACTTC	CASSRTSGTYEQYF
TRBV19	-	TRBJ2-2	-	TGTGCCAGTAGTGTCGACCGGGACGGGGAGCTGTTTTTT	CASSVDRDGELFF
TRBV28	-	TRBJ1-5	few	TGTGCCAGCAGTTCGGGAGCGGGTACGAGTAGCAATCAGCCCCAGCATTTT	CASSSGAGTSSNQPQHF
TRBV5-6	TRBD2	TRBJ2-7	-	TGTGCCAGCAGCTTGGCTCGGGGGGGAGAGCAGTACTTC	CASSLARGGEQYF
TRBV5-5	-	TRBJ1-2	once	TGTGCCAGCAGCTTGGAACAGACTAACTATGGCTACACCTTC	CASSLEQTNYGYTF
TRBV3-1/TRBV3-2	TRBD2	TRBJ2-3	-	TGTGCCAGCAGCTTTAGACTAGCGGGGAGAGGAGGCCTTGATACGCAGTATTTT	CASSFRLAGRGGLDTQYF